The 17 T cell receptor beta chains below come from one sample, sequenced in a study of blood T cell repertoires in COVID-19. Assay: immunoSEQ multiplex PCR; the TCRdb copy retains only in-frame clones and omits some. Altogether some 50,000 clones are present, about 85% being singletons, with the ten largest covering 3.1%. Sample: PBMCs or T cells enriched from blood (not recorded which). All receptors come from a woman between 45 and 60 years old who had recovered from COVID-19.

V usage is TRBV28 and J usage is TRBJ2-7, with a weak D call TRBD2 (7 bases). Germline-derived CDR1 and CDR2 are MDHEN and SYDVKM. The CDR3 extends over 15 amino acids. Trimming cost V 5 bases and J 2 bases, with 16 bases left between them. The CDR3 bases are TGTGCCAGCAGTCACGGAGGGGGGGGGACCTACGAGCAGTACTTC. This translates into CASSHGGGGTYEQYF.

The chain links TRBV28 to TRBJ2-7; D call uncertain. The germline CDR1 and CDR2 sequences are MDHEN and SYDVKM. CDR3 length: 14 amino acids. The V and J ends lost 7 bases and 4 bases respectively, with 17 bases between them. The CDR3 here is CASTLGQPRYEQYF. CDR3 bases: TGTGCCAGCACCTTGGGCCAGCCCAGATACGAGCAGTACTTC. The full variable domain, completed using reference TRBV28 and TRBJ2-7, is DVKVTQSSRYLVKRTGEKVFLECVQDMDHENMFWYRQDPGLGLRLIYFSYDVKMKEKGDIPEGYSVSREKKERFSLILESASTNQTSMYLCASTLGQPRYEQYFGPGTRLTVT.

This clone was counted a few times. The chain links TRBV6-5 to TRBJ1-1; TRBD1 might be the D (5 bases). Germline CDR1 is MNHEY and CDR2 is SVGAGI. V lost 6 bases to trimming and J lost 0 bases, with 11 bases between them. This CDR3 spans 14 amino acids. CDR3 protein: CASRIRGVNTEAFF. The CDR3 region has the DNA TGTGCCAGCAGGATACGGGGGGTGAACACTGAAGCTTTCTTT.

The gene calls are TRBV2 and TRBJ2-2; 7 bases map to TRBD1. The V and J ends lost 2 bases and 5 bases, in that order; junction bases with no gene match: 8. The germline gives CDR1 SNHLY, CDR2 FYNNEI. CDR3 length equals 16 residues. CDR3 sequence: CASSEPRTGPTGELFF. As DNA, the CDR3 is TGTGCCAGCAGTGAACCCCGGACAGGTCCTACCGGGGAGCTGTTTTTT. Looking up the rest from reference TRBV2 and TRBJ2-2 gives the full variable domain: EPEVTQTPSHQVTQMGQEVILRCVPISNHLYFYWYRQILGQKVEFLVSFYNNEISEKSEIFDDQFSVERPDGSNFTLKIRSTKLEDSAMYFCASSEPRTGPTGELFFGEGSRLTVL.

The CDR3, as DNA: TGTGCCAGCAGTTCGGGACTAGCGGGGCCATACACAGATACGCAGTATTTT. Encoded protein: CASSSGLAGPYTDTQYF. V is TRBV5-8 and J is TRBJ2-3; 13 nucleotides match TRBD2. The CDR3 is 17 residues long. V dropped 5 bases and J dropped 2; count of bases not matched to a gene: 8. The germline CDR1 and CDR2 sequences are SGHTS and YDEGEE.

CDR3 sequence reads: CASSRGQFVTTDTQYF. The CDR3 DNA sequence: TGTGCCAGCAGCCGCGGACAGTTCGTAACCACAGATACGCAGTATTTT. The chain couples TRBV5-8 to TRBJ2-3; tentatively, D is TRBD1 (6 bases). The CDR3 extends over 16 amino acids. From germline, CDR1 is SGHTS and CDR2 YDEGEE. V lost 4 bases and J 2 bases, leaving 17 bases between the germline ends.

V and J are TRBV5-4 and TRBJ2-7; a weak D match, TRBD2 (6 bases). The CDR3 runs to 15 residues. Trimming stripped 5 bases from V and 2 bases from J, with 17 bases between. Germline V gene lookup returns CDR1 SGHNT and CDR2 YYREEE (reference sequence). In DNA, the CDR3 is TGTGCCAGCAGTGGAGGGAGAAAAACCACCTACGAGCAGTACTTC. Its protein is CASSGGRKTTYEQYF. The variable domain in full, with the rest retrieved from reference TRBV5-4 and TRBJ2-7, is ETGVTQSPTHLIKTRGQQVTLRCSSQSGHNTVSWYQQALGQGPQFIFQYYREEENGRGNFPPRFSGLQFPNYSSELNVNALELDDSALYLCASSGGRKTTYEQYFGPGTRLTVT.

This chain uses TRBV9 with TRBJ1-1, with 8 bases lining up with TRBD1. This CDR3 has 12 residues. Trimming removed 4 bases from V and 9 bases from J; junction bases left unmatched: 5. Germline V gene sequence: CDR1 SGDLS, CDR2 YYNGEE. In DNA, the CDR3 is TGTGCCAGCAGCCTGACAGGGGATCAAGCTTTCTTT. Translating gives CASSLTGDQAFF. The full variable domain, in which reference TRBV9 and TRBJ1-1 provide the parts outside the CDR3, is DSGVTQTPKHLITATGQRVTLRCSPRSGDLSVYWYQQSLDQGLQFLIQYYNGEERAKGNILERFSAQQFPDLHSELNLSSLELGDSALYFCASSLTGDQAFFGQGTRLTVV.

The V call is TRBV6-2 or TRBV6-3, the J call TRBJ2-1, with a weak D call TRBD1 (6 bases). Trimming removed 4 bases at V and 0 bases at J, with 10 bases between. This CDR3 spans 15 amino acids. Germline V CDR1 and CDR2: MNHEY, SVGEGT. The CDR3: CASSLRGSSYNEQFF. The CDR3 DNA reads TGTGCCAGCAGTTTAAGGGGGAGCTCCTACAATGAGCAGTTCTTC.

In its sample, this clone was seen once. The rearrangement uses TRBV3-1 (or the pseudogene TRBV3-2) and TRBJ1-1; a weak D match, TRBD1 (6 bases). This CDR3 has 15 amino acids. Trimming removed 4 bases at V and 3 bases at J, with 15 bases between. In germline, CDR1 is LGHDT, CDR2 YNNKEL (reference sequence). CDR3 amino acids: CASSPQPGAYTEAFF. The CDR3 DNA sequence: TGTGCCAGCAGCCCCCAACCAGGGGCCTACACTGAAGCTTTCTTT.

The sample holds one count of this clone. The chain recombines TRBV7-6 with TRBJ2-7, with 10 bases aligning to TRBD2. Germline CDR1 and CDR2: SGHVS and FNYEAQ. J lost 0 bases, V lost 5 bases, and 4 bases had no gene match. The CDR3 is made up of 15 amino acids. CDR3 bases: TGTGCCAGCAGCACCACTAGCGGGGTCTCCTACGAGCAGTACTTC. Encoded protein: CASSTTSGVSYEQYF.

The chain has TRBV19 and TRBJ1-2; TRBD1 aligns across 8 bases. The CDR3 is 15 amino acids. Trimming took 5 bases from V and 2 from J; bases not matched to a gene: 7. CDR1 is LNHDA and CDR2 is SQIVND in the germline V gene (reference sequence). As DNA, the CDR3 is TGTGCCAGTAGTCTCCCCGGGACAGGAAACTATGGCTACACCTTC. This encodes CASSLPGTGNYGYTF.

This clone appeared a single time. J is TRBJ2-1 and V is TRBV29-1; 8 nucleotides line up with TRBD2. The CDR3 is made up of 15 amino acids. Trimming cost V 4 bases and J 0 bases; bases outside gene matches: 5. Germline CDR1 SQVTM, CDR2 ANQGSEA. CDR3 region: CSVGSGASSYNEQFF. The CDR3 DNA follows: TGCAGCGTTGGTAGCGGGGCTAGCTCCTACAATGAGCAGTTCTTC.

This clone has just one count. The chain has TRBV27 and TRBJ1-6; 7 bases line up with TRBD1. Looked up from germline, CDR1 is MNHEY and CDR2 is SMNVEV (reference sequence). This CDR3 spans 16 amino acids. Trimming took 6 bases from V and 8 from J; bases not matched to a gene: 13. CDR3 region: CASRIQGTVLYSPLHF. DNA for the CDR3: TGTGCCAGCAGGATCCAGGGGACAGTCCTTTATTCACCCCTCCACTTT.

The rearrangement links TRBV2 to TRBJ1-2; weak D call: TRBD1 (6 bases). The CDR3 covers 12 residues. Trimming removed 8 bases from V and 3 bases from J, with 10 bases in between. Germline assignment: CDR1 SNHLY and CDR2 FYNNEI. The CDR3 region has the DNA TGTGCCAGCTTTCCAGGGGACTATGGCTACACCTTC. Its protein product is CASFPGDYGYTF.

The rearrangement uses TRBV12-3 or TRBV12-4 and TRBJ1-6; 7 bases are shared with TRBD1. There are 13 residues in the CDR3. V trimming: 7 bases; J trimming: 10 bases; junction bases outside the gene matches: 7. In DNA form, the CDR3 reads TGTGCCAGCAAAAGGACAGGTAGCTCACCCCTCCACTTT. Encoded protein: CASKRTGSSPLHF.

This chain joins TRBV28 and TRBJ1-1; perhaps TRBD1 as D (6 bases). The CDR3 contains 15 residues. The V end lost 7 bases, the J end lost 3 bases, and 18 bases lay between the germline ends. In germline, CDR1 is MDHEN, CDR2 SYDVKM. DNA of the CDR3: TGTGCCAGCACCATCCAGGGGCGAGGGGACACTGAAGCTTTCTTT. It translates to CASTIQGRGDTEAFF.